This entry concerns a single T cell receptor beta chain. Profiled with immunoSEQ multiplex PCR; TCRdb holds only in-frame clones, not every one. The data show about 210,000 clones, more than 75% seen once. This record belongs to a study of blood T cell repertoires in COVID-19. Trimming shortened V by 0 bases and J by 0 bases, and 9 bases separated the two germline ends. Looked up from germline, CDR1 is MGHRA and CDR2 is YSYEKL. The CDR3 spans 16 residues. This TCR was recovered from a middle-aged woman with acute or convalescent COVID-19. Input material: peripheral blood. The gene calls are TRBV4-1 and TRBJ1-5, with D possibly matching TRBD1 (5 bases). The CDR3 loop reads CASSQERGSSNQPQHF. The CDR3 DNA reads TGCGCCAGCAGCCAAGAAAGGGGATCTAGCAATCAGCCCCAGCATTTT.